The 26 T cell receptor beta chains reported below all come from one sample, sequenced in a study of blood T cell repertoires in COVID-19. Here immunoSEQ multiplex PCR was the method, and the copy in TCRdb shows in-frame clones only, minus some. This table holds hundreds of thousands of clones, approximately 85% found once. The sequenced sample consisted of peripheral blood. Source of these receptors: a man aged 50 to 60 with active or convalescent COVID-19.

This clone came up once. The chain employs TRBV3-1 (or the pseudogene TRBV3-2) and TRBJ2-1; D gene ambiguous. V was trimmed by 1 base and J by 7 bases, leaving 14 bases between them. The length of the CDR3 is 15 residues. Germline V gives CDR1 LGHDT, CDR2 YNNKEL (reference sequence). Here the CDR3 DNA reads TGTGCCAGCAGCCAAGCGTGGCTCTCCCCAAATGAGCAGTTCTTC. As protein: CASSQAWLSPNEQFF.

This chain links TRBV7-9 with TRBJ2-1; D unclear. CDR3 size: 12 residues. CDR1 and CDR2 (germline): SEHNR, FQNEAQ (reference sequence). Trimming stripped 5 bases from V and 7 bases from J, with 9 bases between. The CDR3 is CASSQAANEQFF. CDR3 sequence (DNA): TGTGCCAGCAGCCAGGCCGCAAATGAGCAGTTCTTC.

This clone was seen more than once but under ten times. This chain links TRBV30 with TRBJ1-2; unclear D gene. V was cut by 2 bases and J by 8 bases, with 9 bases left in between. Germline CDR1 and CDR2: GTSNPN and SVGIG (reference sequence). The CDR3 contains 11 residues. The CDR3 nucleotides read TGTGCCTGGAGTTCGGGATCCGGCTACACCTTC. It codes for CAWSSGSGYTF.

This chain connects TRBV29-1 to TRBJ2-2; perhaps TRBD1 as D (6 bases). This CDR3 is built from 14 residues. V lost 2 bases and J lost 3, with 10 bases in between. Per germline, CDR1 SQVTM and CDR2 ANQGSEA. Written as DNA, the CDR3 is TGCAGCGTTGAACAGGGGTCTCACACCGGGGAGCTGTTTTTT. Translation gives CSVEQGSHTGELFF.

V and J are TRBV4-2 and TRBJ2-1; 7 bases agree with TRBD1. CDR1 and CDR2 (germline): LGHNA, YNFKEQ. With V trimmed by 1 base and J by 8 bases, 14 bases remained unmatched. The CDR3 length is 17 residues. CDR3 sequence: CASSQGRWDRASHEQFF. DNA of the CDR3: TGTGCCAGCAGCCAAGGAAGGTGGGACAGAGCGTCCCATGAGCAGTTCTTC.

The chain couples TRBV4-2 to TRBJ2-2; tentatively, D is TRBD2 (6 bases). The CDR3 runs to 14 residues. CDR1 and CDR2 (germline): LGHNA, YNFKEQ. Trimming removed 4 bases from V and 6 bases from J, with 12 bases in between. In DNA, the CDR3 is TGTGCCAGCAGCCGCACTAGCATTGCCGGGGAGCTGTTTTTT. This sequence encodes CASSRTSIAGELFF.

CDR3 DNA sequence: TGTGCCAGCAGTTATTGGAGGTTGCGGGAGGCGGGTACGCAGTATTTT. This gives the protein CASSYWRLREAGTQYF. The V and J genes are TRBV6-2 or TRBV6-3 and TRBJ2-3; 8 bases are shared with TRBD2. CDR3 length equals 16 residues. Unmatched junction bases numbered 13, after V lost 3 bases and J lost 8 bases. Germline CDR1 and CDR2: MNHEY and SVGEGT.

V and J are TRBV7-3 and TRBJ2-3; weak D call: TRBD2 (5 bases). The germline CDR1 and CDR2 sequences are SGHTA and FQGTGA. Trimming left V 3 bases short and J 0 bases short, with 16 bases between. This CDR3 is built from 17 residues. The CDR3 sequence is CASSFQGSGSSTDTQYF. The CDR3 DNA is TGTGCCAGCAGCTTCCAAGGAAGCGGATCTAGCACAGATACGCAGTATTTT.

V and J are TRBV29-1 and TRBJ1-4, with 11 nucleotides matching TRBD1. V gave up 6 bases and J gave up 8 bases; unmatched junction bases: 8. This CDR3 has 14 amino acids. CDR1 and CDR2 from the germline V gene are SQVTM and ANQGSEA. DNA for the CDR3: TGCAGCGTCGACGAGGGGACAGGGGGGGAAAAACTGTTTTTT. Encoded protein: CSVDEGTGGEKLFF.

The CDR3 here is CASRSDWTSGRDIQYF. In DNA form, the CDR3 reads TGTGCCAGCAGGTCTGATTGGACTAGCGGGAGGGACATTCAGTACTTC. The chain employs TRBV21-1 and TRBJ2-4; TRBD2 is taken as the D call from the table, unchecked against the DNA. TRBV21-1 is described as a pseudogene. This CDR3 is 16 amino acids long.

The sample holds a few counts of this clone. The V gene is TRBV5-1, the J gene TRBJ1-1; TRBD1 agrees at 11 bases. J lost 0 bases, V lost 4 bases, and 5 bases had no gene match. Germline loops: CDR1 SGHRS, CDR2 YFSETQ. The CDR3 covers 16 residues. This CDR3 reads CASSRTGGYMNTEAFF. CDR3 coding DNA: TGCGCCAGCAGCCGGACAGGGGGCTACATGAACACTGAAGCTTTCTTT.

The chain joins TRBV15 to TRBJ2-2; 7 bases align to TRBD2. This CDR3 is built from 15 residues. Trimming cost V 0 bases and J 7 bases; bases outside gene matches: 5. Germline lookup yields CDR1 LNHNV and CDR2 YYDKDF (reference sequence). Written as DNA, the CDR3 is TGTGCCACCAGCAGAGATCCTTGGGAGGGCGGGGAGCTGTTTTTT. Translating it yields CATSRDPWEGGELFF. Based on the CDR3 plus reference TRBV15 and TRBJ2-2, the full variable domain is DAMVIQNPRYQVTQFGKPVTLSCSQTLNHNVMYWYQQKSSQAPKLLFHYYDKDFNNEADTPDNFQSRRPNTSFCFLDIRSPGLGDTAMYLCATSRDPWEGGELFFGEGSRLTVL.

Remarks on this clone: One end of the junction is discordant with germline, which a read error may explain. The V gene is TRBV4-2, the J gene TRBJ1-1; D gene uncertain. This CDR3 has 11 amino acids. Germline loops: CDR1 LGHNA, CDR2 YNFKEQ. The CDR3 is CASSQGRAESF. The CDR3 nucleotides read TGTGCCAGCAGCCAAGGACGCGCGGAGTCCTTT.

This clone was counted once. The chain recombines TRBV6-5 with TRBJ2-7; the match to TRBD1 covers 9 bases. Trimming took 6 bases from V and 1 from J; bases not matched to a gene: 4. CDR3 length: 14 residues. Germline values: CDR1 MNHEY, CDR2 SVGAGI. This chain's CDR3 is CASRGQGRSYEQYF. The CDR3 coding sequence is TGTGCCAGCAGGGGACAGGGACGATCCTACGAGCAGTACTTC.

V gene TRBV5-1 combines with J gene TRBJ2-3, with TRBD2 identical over 10 bases. This CDR3 has 15 amino acids. Unmatched junction bases numbered 10, after V lost 4 bases and J lost 8 bases. Germline assignment: CDR1 SGHRS and CDR2 YFSETQ. The CDR3 loop is CASSPLAGDVGTQYF. CDR3 DNA sequence: TGCGCCAGCAGCCCCCTAGCGGGAGATGTCGGTACGCAGTATTTT.

The sample holds one count of this clone. Sequence at one end of the junction differs from germline and may be a read error. V is TRBV7-7 and J is TRBJ2-3; D is perhaps TRBD1 (6 bases). The CDR3 consists of 17 residues. Germline lookup yields CDR1 SSHAT and CDR2 FNYEAQ (reference sequence). CDR3 bases: TGTGCTAGCAGCCCAGGGGTGAGGGCTGGGGGCACAGATACGCAGTATTTT. Translated: CASSPGVRAGGTDTQYF.

The CDR3 is CATTLVNTGELFF. The CDR3 DNA is TGTGCCACTACTTTGGTGAACACCGGGGAGCTGTTTTTT. The chain is built from TRBV6-1 and TRBJ2-2, with D hard to call. The CDR3 runs to 13 residues. Germline V gene lookup returns CDR1 MNHNS and CDR2 SASEGT. V was shortened by 10 bases and J by 1 base, with 10 bases between the two germline ends.

The gene calls are TRBV14 and TRBJ2-2, with TRBD1 as a possible D gene (5 bases). Germline V CDR1 and CDR2: SGHDN, FVKESK. Between the trimmed V and J ends, which lost 1 base and 13 bases, there was a span of 16 bases. The length of the CDR3 is 14 residues. The CDR3 sequence: CASSQGGFGERLFF. DNA of the CDR3: TGTGCCAGCAGCCAAGGGGGCTTCGGCGAGCGGCTGTTTTTT. The full variable domain, its missing parts supplied by reference TRBV14 and TRBJ2-2, is EAGVTQFPSHSVIEKGQTVTLRCDPISGHDNLYWYRRVMGKEIKFLLHFVKESKQDESGMPNNRFLAERTGGTYSTLKVQPAELEDSGVYFCASSQGGFGERLFFGEGSRLTVL.

The V gene is TRBV5-1, the J gene TRBJ1-1, with 7 bases identical to TRBD1. Trimming cost V 2 bases and J 1 base; bases outside gene matches: 11. The germline V gene encodes CDR1 SGHRS and CDR2 YFSETQ. The CDR3 loop spans 17 amino acids. CDR3 nucleotides: TGCGCCAGCAGCTTCTCCCCCGAGACAGGGAAGAACACTGAAGCTTTCTTT. This translates into CASSFSPETGKNTEAFF.

The chain links TRBV27 to TRBJ1-2; a possible D gene is TRBD1 (6 bases). V lost 6 bases and J lost 8, with 19 bases in between. Germline V gene data show CDR1 as MNHEY and CDR2 as SMNVEV (reference sequence). The CDR3 has 14 amino acids. CDR3 nucleotides: TGTGCCAGCAGGGGTCCACAGGGAACGTACGGCTACACCTTC. Residues: CASRGPQGTYGYTF.

The chain carries TRBV18 and TRBJ2-4; perhaps TRBD1 as D (6 bases). CDR3 size: 16 residues. V lost 2 bases, J lost 3 bases, and 14 bases lay in between. Germline V gene lookup returns CDR1 KGHSH and CDR2 LQKENI. In nucleotides, the CDR3 is TGTGCCAGCTCACCAAGGAAGGCAGGGGACAAAAACATTCAGTACTTC. It translates to CASSPRKAGDKNIQYF.

J is TRBJ1-3 and V is TRBV18; 9 bases agree with TRBD1. Germline trimming cut 3 bases from V and 0 bases from J; bases unmatched to any gene: 6. The CDR3 totals 17 residues. CDR1 is KGHSH and CDR2 is LQKENI in the germline V gene. The CDR3 DNA sequence: TGTGCCAGCTCACCCAACCGGGACAGGGTCTCTGGAAACACCATATATTTT. Residues: CASSPNRDRVSGNTIYF.

The J gene is TRBJ2-5, the V gene TRBV29-1; 7 bases line up with TRBD2. This CDR3 comprises 14 residues. Unmatched junction bases numbered 13, after V lost 7 bases and J lost 5 bases. Germline V gives CDR1 SQVTM, CDR2 ANQGSEA. The DNA for the CDR3 is TGCAGCGGTCAAGCGGGGTTCATGGGGGAGACCCAGTACTTC. Translation: CSGQAGFMGETQYF. The full variable domain, its missing parts supplied by reference TRBV29-1 and TRBJ2-5, is SAVISQKPSRDICQRGTSLTIQCQVDSQVTMMFWYRQQPGQSLTLIATANQGSEATYESGFVIDKFPISRPNLTFSTLTVSNMSPEDSSIYLCSGQAGFMGETQYFGPGTRLLVL.

This clone was picked up one time. The V gene is TRBV7-3, the J gene TRBJ1-1, with D perhaps matching TRBD1 (6 bases). The V end was cut by 2 bases, the J end by 3 bases, with 16 bases between. Germline lookup yields CDR1 SGHTA and CDR2 FQGTGA. The CDR3 extends over 16 amino acids. The CDR3 coding sequence is TGTGCCAGCAGCTTATCCCCCCAACAGGGACACACTGAAGCTTTCTTT. This gives the protein CASSLSPQQGHTEAFF.

The V gene is TRBV11-2, the J gene TRBJ1-4; no definite D call. The germline CDR1 and CDR2 sequences are SGHAT and FQNNGV. The CDR3 contains 13 residues. V lost 2 bases and J lost 11, with 12 bases in between. CDR3 protein: CASSLSGNGKLFF. CDR3 nucleotide sequence: TGTGCCAGCAGCTTAAGCGGTAATGGGAAACTGTTTTTT.

The chain combines TRBV3-1 (or the pseudogene TRBV3-2) with TRBJ2-2; D perhaps matches TRBD1 (6 bases). The germline CDR1 and CDR2 sequences are LGHDT and YNNKEL (reference sequence). This CDR3 region has 11 residues. V was cut by 6 bases and J by 10 bases, with 9 bases left in between. CDR3 sequence: CASRLGQELFF. The CDR3 nucleotides read TGTGCCAGCAGACTGGGACAGGAGCTGTTTTTT.